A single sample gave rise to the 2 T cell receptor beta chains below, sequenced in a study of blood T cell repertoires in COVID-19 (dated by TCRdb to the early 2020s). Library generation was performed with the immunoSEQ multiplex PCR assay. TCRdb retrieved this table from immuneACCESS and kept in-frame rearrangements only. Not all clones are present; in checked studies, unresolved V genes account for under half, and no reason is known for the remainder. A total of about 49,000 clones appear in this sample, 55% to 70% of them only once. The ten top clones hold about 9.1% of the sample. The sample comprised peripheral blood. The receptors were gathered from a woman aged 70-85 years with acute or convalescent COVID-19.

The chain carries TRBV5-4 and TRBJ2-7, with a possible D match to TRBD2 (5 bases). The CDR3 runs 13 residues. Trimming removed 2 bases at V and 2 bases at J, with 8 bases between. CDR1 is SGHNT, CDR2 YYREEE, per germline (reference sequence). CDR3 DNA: TGTGCCAGCAGCTTCACCGGGACCTACGAGCAGTACTTC. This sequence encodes CASSFTGTYEQYF. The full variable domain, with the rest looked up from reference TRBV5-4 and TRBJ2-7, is ETGVTQSPTHLIKTRGQQVTLRCSSQSGHNTVSWYQQALGQGPQFIFQYYREEENGRGNFPPRFSGLQFPNYSSELNVNALELDDSALYLCASSFTGTYEQYFGPGTRLTVT.

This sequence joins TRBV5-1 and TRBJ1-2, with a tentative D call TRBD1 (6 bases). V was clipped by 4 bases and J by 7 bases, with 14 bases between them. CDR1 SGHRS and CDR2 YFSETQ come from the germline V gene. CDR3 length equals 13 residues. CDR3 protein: CASSGQDSGGYTF. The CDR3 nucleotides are TGCGCCAGCAGCGGGCAGGACAGTGGTGGCTACACCTTC.